This T cell receptor beta chain was recorded in a study of blood T cells in healthy people across ages. The authors ran a second PCR of about 6 to 12 cycles using a sample-barcoded 5' primer and a J-beta primer mix. TCRdb re-called the 5' RACE reads through MiXCR, storing one row per CDR3 protein. The sample records some 1.5 million distinct CDR3 sequences, about 45% being singletons. This clonotype was counted only a few times. Antigen unknown. Study results and caveats: Strongly correlated with naive T cell percentage was TCR beta diversity.

This CDR3 has 14 residues. Germline assignment: CDR1 SNHLY and CDR2 FYNNEI. Trimming left V 4 bases short and J 5 bases short, with 12 bases between. The rearrangement uses TRBV2 and TRBJ2-1; D uncertain. The source of this sequence is a woman between 18 and 30 years old in good health. Sequenced input: blood. CDR3 protein: CASSAVRANNEQFF. The CDR3 DNA reads as TGTGCCAGCAGTGCGGTCCGGGCCAACAATGAGCAGTTCTTC.